This T cell receptor beta chain stems from a study of blood T cells in healthy people across ages. The study's findings and limits: Per million T cells, TCR beta diversity dropped roughly linearly as age increased.

CDR1 and CDR2 (germline): SGHTA, FQGNSA. Trimming took 3 bases from V and 4 from J; bases not matched to a gene: 10. This CDR3 has 17 residues. PCR was performed a second time for roughly 7 to 12 cycles using a sample-barcoded 5' primer and a J-beta primer mix. TCRdb redid the calling of the 5' RACE reads with MiXCR, one entry per CDR3 protein. Of 600,000 or so distinct CDR3 sequences in the sample, 45% to 55% are singletons; the top ten hold 20% to 25%. Of note for this clonotype: Its antigen remains unidentified.

The sequence derives from a man older than 75 in good health. The source material was blood. The chain has TRBV7-2 and TRBJ2-3; TRBD2 matches at 10 bases. The CDR3 nucleotides are TGTGCCAGCAGCTTTCTAGCGGGGGCCCCGCCCGCAGATACGCAGTATTTT. This gives the protein CASSFLAGAPPADTQYF.